This TCR beta chain emerged from a study of T cell clones after liver transplantation. As for the study in general: A pre-transplant mixed lymphocyte reaction with TCRbeta sequencing defined graft-donor-reactive clones followed in post-transplant blood. Pre-transplant mixed lymphocyte reactions yielded third-party-reactive TCRbeta sequences as comparators for graft-donor-reactive sequences. HCV positivity affected three of eight recipients; the rest lacked autoimmune or viral indications.

V was shortened by 2 bases and J by 1 base, with 9 bases between the two germline ends. Germline loops: CDR1 SGHAT, CDR2 FQNNGV. This CDR3 spans 15 amino acids. TCRdb keeps only in-frame clones here, not all; method: immunoSEQ multiplex PCR. The sample holds 95,000 to 130,000 clones, about nine tenths seen once. Unstimulated PBMCs were sorted into CD3+CD4+ and CD3+CD8+ populations. The sequence was obtained from a human patient who received a liver transplant. Some T cells may arise from the graft donor. The genes are TRBV11-2 and TRBJ1-5; D perhaps matches TRBD1 (5 bases). The source was CD4+ T cells from blood, collected 12 months after liver transplant. The CDR3 bases are TGTGCCAGCAGCTTACAGGGTTTGAGCAATCAGCCCCAGCATTTT. Residues: CASSLQGLSNQPQHF. The entire variable domain, with the rest obtained from reference TRBV11-2 and TRBJ1-5, is as follows: EAGVAQSPRYKIIEKRQSVAFWCNPISGHATLYWYQQILGQGPKLLIQFQNNGVVDDSQLPKDRFSAERLKGVDSTLKIQPAKLEDSAVYLCASSLQGLSNQPQHFGDGTRLSIL.